The 20 T cell receptor beta chains listed next were all sequenced from one sample in a study of T cell repertoires in cytomegalovirus infection. What these receptors recognize is not known. TCRdb called the reads again in MiXCR, with one record for every CDR3 protein. In the table there are about 890,000 distinct CDR3 sequences, approximately 32% of which are singletons. Source: cultured CD8+ T cells from PBMCs, taken from culture after CMV antigen stimulation. These receptors all stem from a human donor in good health (CMV status not recorded). Some clones in this sample may be carry-over from other donors' samples.

This chain joins TRBV29-1 and TRBJ2-1, with 7 bases that match TRBD2. Per the germline V gene, CDR1 is SQVTM and CDR2 is ANQGSEA. V shed 6 bases and J 7 bases; nucleotides not matched to a gene: 3. The CDR3 has 11 amino acids. The CDR3 region is CSVAGRNEQFF. The DNA for the CDR3 is TGCAGCGTCGCCGGGAGGAATGAGCAGTTCTTC.

This chain uses TRBV4-1 with TRBJ2-2; TRBD1 agrees at 7 bases. Germline lookup yields CDR1 MGHRA and CDR2 YSYEKL. V gave up 1 base and J gave up 0 bases; unmatched junction bases: 5. The CDR3 loop spans 17 amino acids. The CDR3 loop reads CASSQVRQGPNTGELFF. The CDR3 bases are TGCGCCAGCAGCCAAGTCCGACAGGGACCGAACACCGGGGAGCTGTTTTTT.

The chain is built from TRBV7-9 and TRBJ2-3, with 7 bases fitting TRBD1. This CDR3 region has 15 residues. CDR1 and CDR2 from the germline V gene are SEHNR and FQNEAQ (reference sequence). Trimming took 5 bases from V and 5 from J; bases not matched to a gene: 10. The CDR3 DNA is TGTGCCAGCAGCCCCCCGACAGGGAGAGAAGATACGCAGTATTTT. Translating gives CASSPPTGREDTQYF. The full variable domain, in which reference TRBV7-9 and TRBJ2-3 provide the parts outside the CDR3, is DTGVSQNPRHKITKRGQNVTFRCDPISEHNRLYWYRQTLGQGPEFLTYFQNEAQLEKSRLLSDRFSAERPKGSFSTLEIQRTEQGDSAMYLCASSPPTGREDTQYFGPGTRLTVL.

This clonotype was counted between two and nine times. The J gene is TRBJ2-3, the V gene TRBV7-6, with 10 bases aligning to TRBD2. CDR1 and CDR2 from the germline V gene are SGHVS and FNYEAQ. The CDR3 sequence is 14 residues long. V was pared by 4 bases and J by 6 bases, with 4 bases of the junction left unmatched. The CDR3 DNA sequence: TGTGCCAGCAGCTCTCTAGCGGGGGACGATACGCAGTATTTT. This translates into CASSSLAGDDTQYF.

This chain links TRBV5-4 with TRBJ1-6; 8 bases line up with TRBD1. The length of the CDR3 is 17 residues. V gave up 4 bases and J gave up 0 bases; unmatched junction bases: 6. Per germline, CDR1 SGHNT and CDR2 YYREEE (reference sequence). DNA for the CDR3: TGTGCCAGCAGCACCTGGGACAGGAGCTCCTATAATTCACCCCTCCACTTT. The encoded protein is CASSTWDRSSYNSPLHF.

This clonotype was seen a few times. The chain couples TRBV12-3 or TRBV12-4 to TRBJ2-1; the match to TRBD2 covers 15 bases. J lost 8 bases, V lost 5 bases, and 7 bases had no gene match. The CDR3 contains 16 residues. CDR3 sequence reads: CASSTGLAGGVDEQFF. The CDR3 nucleotides read TGTGCCAGCAGTACGGGACTAGCGGGGGGCGTAGATGAGCAGTTCTTC.

This clonotype was observed a handful of times. The gene calls are TRBV7-6 and TRBJ2-1; 7 bases are shared with TRBD2. Germline CDR1 SGHVS, CDR2 FNYEAQ. This CDR3 has 14 amino acids. V was clipped by 6 bases and J by 5 bases; unmatched bases: 7. CDR3 region: CASSIAGTNNEQFF. The CDR3 nucleotides read TGTGCCAGCAGTATAGCCGGGACTAACAATGAGCAGTTCTTC.

This clonotype was seen repeatedly, ten times or more. V gene TRBV7-9 combines with J gene TRBJ1-3; D gene uncertain. The CDR3 runs to 16 residues. Germline V gives CDR1 SEHNR, CDR2 FQNEAQ (reference sequence). V lost 5 bases and J 2 bases, leaving 16 bases between the germline ends. CDR3 nucleotides: TGTGCCAGCAGCCAGACGGGGATGGGCCCTGGAAACACCATATATTTT. Protein sequence: CASSQTGMGPGNTIYF.

The chain is built from TRBV20-1 and TRBJ2-7; 8 nucleotides match TRBD1. Losses at the gene ends were 6 bases for V and 1 base for J; bases not matched to a gene: 5. CDR1 is DFQATT and CDR2 is SNEGSKA in the germline V gene (reference sequence). CDR3 length equals 13 residues. As DNA, the CDR3 is TGCAGTGCATATACAGGGGGGTCCTACGAGCAGTACTTC. Translation: CSAYTGGSYEQYF.

This clonotype showed up just once. The chain is built from TRBV7-2 and TRBJ1-6, with 11 positions matching TRBD1. The CDR3 is 15 residues long. CDR1 is SGHTA and CDR2 is FQGNSA in the germline V gene. The V and J ends lost 5 bases and 6 bases, in that order; junction bases with no gene match: 3. CDR3 residues: CTSSPGTGGNSPLHF. CDR3 sequence (DNA): TGTACCAGCAGCCCCGGGACAGGGGGTAATTCACCCCTCCACTTT.

V usage is TRBV4-3 and J usage is TRBJ1-5, with 9 bases identical to TRBD1. Trimming removed 3 bases from V and 9 bases from J; junction bases left unmatched: 24. Germline CDR1 reads LGHNA; CDR2 reads YSLEER. The CDR3 has 20 residues. The CDR3: CASSQRVGQGRGLSSGPQHF. DNA for the CDR3: TGCGCCAGCAGCCAGCGGGTGGGACAGGGAAGAGGATTAAGTTCAGGGCCCCAGCATTTT.

This clonotype turned up a few times. This rearrangement joins TRBV4-1 to TRBJ1-2, with TRBD1 as a possible D gene (5 bases). This CDR3 is built from 15 residues. Between the trimmed V and J ends, which lost 3 bases and 4 bases, there was a span of 15 bases. The V gene's germline CDR1 is MGHRA and CDR2 YSYEKL. CDR3 residues: CASSQSTQGSYGYTF. The CDR3 bases are TGCGCCAGCAGCCAGTCTACTCAGGGTAGCTATGGCTACACCTTC.

J is TRBJ1-1 and V is TRBV27; D is perhaps TRBD1 (6 bases). The CDR3 spans 15 residues. V lost 9 bases and J lost 3, with 20 bases in between. Germline CDR1 and CDR2: MNHEY and SMNVEV (reference sequence). CDR3 loop: CARSLTYRVYTEAFF. CDR3 DNA sequence: TGTGCCAGGAGTCTAACTTACAGGGTGTACACTGAAGCTTTCTTT.

The CDR3 DNA sequence: TGTGCCAGTAGTATTCTTCTACAGGGGGCCGGGGAGCAGTTCTTC. This sequence encodes CASSILLQGAGEQFF. The chain uses TRBV19 and TRBJ2-1; 9 positions match TRBD1. Germline CDR1 LNHDA, CDR2 SQIVND (reference sequence). There are 15 residues in the CDR3. V lost 3 bases, J lost 10 bases, and 10 bases stayed unmatched.

This clonotype has only a few counts. V is TRBV6-2 or TRBV6-3 and J is TRBJ2-3; 10 bases match TRBD1. CDR1 and CDR2 from the germline V gene are MNHEY and SVGEGT. V was clipped by 0 bases and J by 2 bases; unmatched bases: 17. The CDR3 is made up of 21 amino acids. CDR3 nucleotides: TGTGCCAGCAGTTACTCGATACGTGGTCTCGGGGGACAGGGGCTCACAGATACGCAGTATTTT. Protein product: CASSYSIRGLGGQGLTDTQYF.

This clonotype was recorded a few times. The chain has TRBV4-1 and TRBJ2-5; no clear D gene. Germline V gene sequence: CDR1 MGHRA, CDR2 YSYEKL. V dropped 1 base and J dropped 2 bases, with 8 bases sitting between them. This CDR3 is built from 14 residues. For the CDR3, the DNA is TGCGCCAGCAGCCAAGGGATGTCTCAAGAGACCCAGTACTTC. This translates into CASSQGMSQETQYF.

The genes are TRBV15 and TRBJ2-2, with 8 bases that match TRBD1. Germline V gives CDR1 LNHNV, CDR2 YYDKDF (reference sequence). This CDR3 has 15 amino acids. Losses at the gene ends were 6 bases for V and 6 bases for J; bases not matched to a gene: 9. CDR3 nucleotides: TGTGCCACCAGGCTACAGGGGGTAAACGCCGGGGAGCTGTTTTTT. Protein sequence: CATRLQGVNAGELFF.

The rearrangement joins TRBV19 to TRBJ2-5; weak D call: TRBD2 (6 bases). The germline V gene encodes CDR1 LNHDA and CDR2 SQIVND (reference sequence). Trimming left V 7 bases short and J 5 bases short, with 17 bases between. The CDR3 loop spans 14 amino acids. The CDR3 bases are TGTGCCAGTACTCCCTTGGCTGGGGGGGAGACCCAGTACTTC. This codes for CASTPLAGGETQYF.

The rearrangement uses TRBV4-1 and TRBJ1-1; a possible D gene is TRBD1 (6 bases). This CDR3 is built from 17 residues. Germline CDR1 MGHRA, CDR2 YSYEKL. V was shortened by 0 bases and J by 1 base, with 15 bases between the two germline ends. The CDR3 is CASSQDWGRVTNTEAFF. In DNA form, the CDR3 reads TGCGCCAGCAGCCAAGATTGGGGGCGAGTAACGAACACTGAAGCTTTCTTT.

A few counts support this clonotype. The chain couples TRBV29-1 to TRBJ1-1, with TRBD1 matching over 8 bases. Germline loops: CDR1 SQVTM, CDR2 ANQGSEA. J was trimmed by 4 bases and V by 7 bases; bases with no gene match: 8. This CDR3 comprises 13 residues. CDR3: CSATQGTGTEAFF. The CDR3 DNA is TGCAGCGCTACACAGGGGACAGGCACTGAAGCTTTCTTT.